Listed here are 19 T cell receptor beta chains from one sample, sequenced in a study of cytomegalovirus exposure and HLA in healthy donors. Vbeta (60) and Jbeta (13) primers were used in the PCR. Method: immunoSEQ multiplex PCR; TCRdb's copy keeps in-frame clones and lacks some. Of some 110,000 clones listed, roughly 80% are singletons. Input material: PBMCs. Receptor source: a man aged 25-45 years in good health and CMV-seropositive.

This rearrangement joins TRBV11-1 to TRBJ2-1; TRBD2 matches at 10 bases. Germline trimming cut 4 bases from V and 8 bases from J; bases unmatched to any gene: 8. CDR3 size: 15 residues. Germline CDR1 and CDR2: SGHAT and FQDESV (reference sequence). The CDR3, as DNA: TGTGCCAGCAGCTCGACTACTAGCGGGAAGCATGAGCAGTTCTTC. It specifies CASSSTTSGKHEQFF.

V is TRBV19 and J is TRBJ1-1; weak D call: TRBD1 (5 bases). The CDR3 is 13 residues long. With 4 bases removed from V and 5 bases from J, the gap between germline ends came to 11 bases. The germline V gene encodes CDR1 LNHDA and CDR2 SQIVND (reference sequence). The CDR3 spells CASSTQGRTEAFF. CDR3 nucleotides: TGTGCCAGTAGTACCCAGGGTCGTACTGAAGCTTTCTTT.

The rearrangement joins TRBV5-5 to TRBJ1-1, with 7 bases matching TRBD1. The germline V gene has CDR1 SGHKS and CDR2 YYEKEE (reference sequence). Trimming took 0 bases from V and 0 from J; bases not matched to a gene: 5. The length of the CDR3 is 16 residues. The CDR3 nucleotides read TGTGCCAGCAGCTTGGCGCCGGACAGGATGAACACTGAAGCTTTCTTT. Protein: CASSLAPDRMNTEAFF.

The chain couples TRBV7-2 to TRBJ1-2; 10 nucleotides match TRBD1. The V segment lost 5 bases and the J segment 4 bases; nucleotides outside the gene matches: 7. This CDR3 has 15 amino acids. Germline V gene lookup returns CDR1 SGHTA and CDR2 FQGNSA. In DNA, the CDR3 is TGTGCCAGCAGCGCGAGGACAGGGGGGGGCTATGGCTACACCTTC. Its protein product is CASSARTGGGYGYTF.

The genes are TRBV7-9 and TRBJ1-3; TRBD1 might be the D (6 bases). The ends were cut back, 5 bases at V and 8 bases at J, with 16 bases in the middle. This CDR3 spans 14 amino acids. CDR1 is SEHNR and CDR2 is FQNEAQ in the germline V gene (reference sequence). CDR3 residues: CASSPDRTWDTIYF. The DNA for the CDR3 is TGTGCCAGCAGCCCGGACAGAACTTGGGACACCATATATTTT.

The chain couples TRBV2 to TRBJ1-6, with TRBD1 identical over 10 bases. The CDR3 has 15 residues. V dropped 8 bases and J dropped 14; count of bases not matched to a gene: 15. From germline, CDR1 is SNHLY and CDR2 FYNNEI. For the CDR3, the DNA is TGTGCCAGCTCAACCGGGACAGGGGTCTTCATGGCCCTCCACTTT. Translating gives CASSTGTGVFMALHF.

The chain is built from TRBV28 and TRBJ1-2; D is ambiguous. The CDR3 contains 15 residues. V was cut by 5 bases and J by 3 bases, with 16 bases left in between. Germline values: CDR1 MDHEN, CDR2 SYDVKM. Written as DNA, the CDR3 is TGTGCCAGCAGTCAACCCCCTCAGTCGTACTATGGCTACACCTTC. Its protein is CASSQPPQSYYGYTF.

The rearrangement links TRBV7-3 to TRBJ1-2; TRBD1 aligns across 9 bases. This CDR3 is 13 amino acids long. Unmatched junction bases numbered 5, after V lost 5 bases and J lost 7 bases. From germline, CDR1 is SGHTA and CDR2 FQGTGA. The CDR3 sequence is CASSLRDRVGYTF. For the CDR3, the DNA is TGTGCCAGCAGCCTGAGGGACAGGGTTGGCTACACCTTC. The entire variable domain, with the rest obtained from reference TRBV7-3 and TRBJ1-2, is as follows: GAGVSQTPSNKVTEKGKYVELRCDPISGHTALYWYRQSLGQGPEFLIYFQGTGAADDSGLPNDRFFAVRPEGSVSTLKIQRTERGDSAVYLCASSLRDRVGYTFGSGTRLTVV.

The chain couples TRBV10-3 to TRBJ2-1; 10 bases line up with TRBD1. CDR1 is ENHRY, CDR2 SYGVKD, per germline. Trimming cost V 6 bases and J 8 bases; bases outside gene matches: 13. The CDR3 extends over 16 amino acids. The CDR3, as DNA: TGTGCCATCAGGAGGGAGGACAGGGGGTTTGAATATGAGCAGTTCTTC. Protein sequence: CAIRREDRGFEYEQFF.

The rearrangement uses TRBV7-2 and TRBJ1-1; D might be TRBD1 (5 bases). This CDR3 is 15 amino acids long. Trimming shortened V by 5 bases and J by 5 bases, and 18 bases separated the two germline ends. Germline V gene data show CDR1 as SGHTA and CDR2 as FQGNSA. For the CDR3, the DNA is TGTGCCAGCAGCGCCCGACTGGGGGGGAAAACTGAAGCTTTCTTT. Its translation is CASSARLGGKTEAFF.

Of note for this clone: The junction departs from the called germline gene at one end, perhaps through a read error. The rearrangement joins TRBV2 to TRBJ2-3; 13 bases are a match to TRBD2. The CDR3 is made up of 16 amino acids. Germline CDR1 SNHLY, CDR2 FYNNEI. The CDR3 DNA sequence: TGTGCCAGCAGTCCCGGGACTAGCGGGAACACAGATACGCGGTATTTT. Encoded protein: CASSPGTSGNTDTRYF.

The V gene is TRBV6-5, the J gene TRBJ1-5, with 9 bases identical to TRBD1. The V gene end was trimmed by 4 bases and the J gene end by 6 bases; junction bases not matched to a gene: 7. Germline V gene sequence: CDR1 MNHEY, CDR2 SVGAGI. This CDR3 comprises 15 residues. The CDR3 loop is CASSFRQGQGQPQHF. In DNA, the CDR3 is TGTGCCAGCAGTTTCCGACAGGGACAGGGTCAGCCCCAGCATTTT.

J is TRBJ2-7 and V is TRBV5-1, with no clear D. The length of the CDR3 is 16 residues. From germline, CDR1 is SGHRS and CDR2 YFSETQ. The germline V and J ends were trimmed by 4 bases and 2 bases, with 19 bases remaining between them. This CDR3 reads CASSRSPRREAYEQYF. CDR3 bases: TGCGCCAGCAGCCGGAGCCCGCGGAGAGAGGCCTACGAGCAGTACTTC.

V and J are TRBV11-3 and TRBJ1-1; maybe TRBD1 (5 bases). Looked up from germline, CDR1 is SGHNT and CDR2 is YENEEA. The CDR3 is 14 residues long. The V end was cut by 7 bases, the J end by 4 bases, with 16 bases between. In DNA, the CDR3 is TGTGCCAGCACCCAGGGCGGGGGTGGCACTGAAGCTTTCTTT. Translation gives CASTQGGGGTEAFF.

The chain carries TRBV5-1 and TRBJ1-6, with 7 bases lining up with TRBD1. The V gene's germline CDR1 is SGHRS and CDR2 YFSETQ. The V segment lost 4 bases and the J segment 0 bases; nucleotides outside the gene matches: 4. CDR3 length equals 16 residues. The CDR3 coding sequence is TGCGCCAGCAGCCCAGGGACAGTCTCCTATAATTCACCCCTCCACTTT. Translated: CASSPGTVSYNSPLHF. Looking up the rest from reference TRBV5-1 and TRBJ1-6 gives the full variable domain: KAGVTQTPRYLIKTRGQQVTLSCSPISGHRSVSWYQQTPGQGLQFLFEYFSETQRNKGNFPGRFSGRQFSNSRSEMNVSTLELGDSALYLCASSPGTVSYNSPLHFGNGTRLTVT.

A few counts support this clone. The CDR3 DNA sequence: TGTGCCAGCAGGACACCGGGATCGACGGGCGGCTACACCTTC. As protein: CASRTPGSTGGYTF. The chain recombines TRBV28 with TRBJ1-2; D unclear. Trimming cost V 6 bases and J 8 bases, with 19 bases left between them. The V gene's germline CDR1 is MDHEN and CDR2 SYDVKM. This CDR3 has 14 residues.

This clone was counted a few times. CDR3 DNA: TGCGCCAGCAGCTTGAACGGAGCCGGCACAGATACGCAGTATTTT. This codes for CASSLNGAGTDTQYF. This rearrangement joins TRBV5-1 to TRBJ2-3; no reliable D call. CDR1 and CDR2 (germline): SGHRS, YFSETQ. Trimming pared 1 base from V and 1 base from J, leaving 10 bases between. The CDR3 has 15 amino acids.

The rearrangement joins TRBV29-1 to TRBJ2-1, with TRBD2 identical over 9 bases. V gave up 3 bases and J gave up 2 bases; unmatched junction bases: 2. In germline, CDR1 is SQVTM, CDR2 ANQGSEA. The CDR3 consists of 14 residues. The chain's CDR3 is CSVDGGRAYNEQFF. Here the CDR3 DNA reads TGCAGCGTTGATGGCGGGAGGGCCTACAATGAGCAGTTCTTC.

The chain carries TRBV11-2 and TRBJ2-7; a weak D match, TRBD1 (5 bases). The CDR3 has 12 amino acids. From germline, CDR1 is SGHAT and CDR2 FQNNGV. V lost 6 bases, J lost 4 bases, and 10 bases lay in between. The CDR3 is CASSNQGYEQYF. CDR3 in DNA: TGTGCCAGCAGTAATCAGGGTTACGAGCAGTACTTC.